Reported below is one T cell receptor (beta chain). Its antigen is still unknown. TCRdb keeps only in-frame clones here, not all; method: immunoSEQ multiplex PCR. The table has 25,000 to 35,000 clones, around 70% seen once. The sample is drawn from a study of PD-1 blockade in classical Hodgkin lymphoma. Findings and caveats of the study: CD4+ TCR diversity, unlike CD8+, rose significantly by C4D1.

Every patient experienced relapse after autologous stem cell transplantation, and brentuximab vedotin exposure varied. Per the germline V gene, CDR1 is KGHSH and CDR2 is LQKENI. The V gene end was trimmed by 3 bases and the J gene end by 6 bases; junction bases not matched to a gene: 7. The CDR3 has 15 amino acids. The input for sequencing was peripheral blood mononuclear cells (PBMCs), taken before the second cycle of nivolumab. V gene TRBV18 combines with J gene TRBJ2-3, with 9 bases identical to TRBD1. This TCR was recovered from a human donor with classical Hodgkin lymphoma. The CDR3 bases are TGTGCCAGCTCACCGCCGGGACAGGGCTCGGATACGCAGTATTTT. Protein: CASSPPGQGSDTQYF. The full variable domain, completed using reference TRBV18 and TRBJ2-3, is NAGVMQNPRHLVRRRGQEARLRCSPMKGHSHVYWYRQLPEEGLKFMVYLQKENIIDESGMPKERFSAEFPKEGPSILRIQQVVRGDSAAYFCASSPPGQGSDTQYFGPGTRLTVL.